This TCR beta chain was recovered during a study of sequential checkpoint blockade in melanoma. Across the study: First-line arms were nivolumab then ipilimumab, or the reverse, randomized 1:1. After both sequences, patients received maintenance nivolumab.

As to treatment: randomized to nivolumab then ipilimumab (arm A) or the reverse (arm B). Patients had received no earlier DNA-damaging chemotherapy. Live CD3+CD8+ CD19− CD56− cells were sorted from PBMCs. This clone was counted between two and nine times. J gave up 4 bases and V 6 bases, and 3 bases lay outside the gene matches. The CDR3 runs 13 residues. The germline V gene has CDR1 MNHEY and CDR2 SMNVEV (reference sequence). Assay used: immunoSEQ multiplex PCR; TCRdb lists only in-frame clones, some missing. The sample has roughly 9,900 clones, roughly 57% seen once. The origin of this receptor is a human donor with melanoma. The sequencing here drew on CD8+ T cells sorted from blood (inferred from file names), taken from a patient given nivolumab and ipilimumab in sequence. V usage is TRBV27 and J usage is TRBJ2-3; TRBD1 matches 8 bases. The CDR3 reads CASSRGRPDTQYF. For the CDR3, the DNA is TGTGCCAGCAGCAGGGGGCGGCCAGATACGCAGTATTTT.